This TCR beta chain was identified during a study of blood T cell repertoires in COVID-19. Sequenced by immunoSEQ multiplex PCR; TCRdb stores in-frame clones only, minus some. This table has under 200,000 clones, roughly 81% appearing once. Sequencing was done on a sample of peripheral blood. The TCR sequence derives from a middle-aged man with acute or convalescent COVID-19.

The CDR3 loop reads CASSTLQGGSAGELFF. CDR3 DNA: TGTGCCAGCAGCACCCTACAGGGGGGCAGCGCCGGGGAGCTGTTTTTT. The rearrangement links TRBV5-4 to TRBJ2-2; 8 nucleotides agree with TRBD1. The trim removed 4 bases at V and 6 bases at J, leaving 11 bases unmatched. This CDR3 comprises 16 residues. Germline V gives CDR1 SGHNT, CDR2 YYREEE (reference sequence).